Following are 20 T cell receptor beta chains from one sample sequenced in a study of cytomegalovirus exposure and HLA in healthy donors (dated by TCRdb to between 2016 and 2019). The library was made by the immunoSEQ multiplex PCR assay. For the multiplex PCR, a mixture combining 60 forward primers for TCR Vbeta segments and 13 reverse primers for TCR Jbeta segments was used. TCRdb stores this immuneACCESS table with in-frame sequences only. Part of the clones is absent; in the studies checked, under half of the shortfall reflects unresolved V genes, and no reason is known for the rest. This specimen's table enumerates 77,000 or so clones. About 4.6% of the sample comes from the top ten. Sequences were obtained from PBMCs. These receptors were obtained from a man under 40 in good health and CMV-seronegative.

The CDR3: CASSLAPGHSSYEQYF. CDR3 DNA sequence: TGCGCCAGCAGCTTGGCTCCGGGACACAGTTCCTACGAGCAGTACTTC. This rearrangement joins TRBV5-1 to TRBJ2-7; possibly TRBD1 for D (6 bases). With 0 bases removed from V and 1 base from J, the gap between germline ends came to 14 bases. Germline V lookup: CDR1 SGHRS, CDR2 YFSETQ. The CDR3 extends over 16 amino acids.

The V and J genes are TRBV5-1 and TRBJ2-7; TRBD1 matches at 9 bases. J gave up 6 bases and V 4 bases, and 8 bases lay outside the gene matches. Germline V gene lookup returns CDR1 SGHRS and CDR2 YFSETQ. This CDR3 spans 14 amino acids. The CDR3 sequence is CASSPGQGRREQYF. CDR3 DNA: TGCGCCAGCAGCCCGGGACAGGGTAGGCGCGAGCAGTACTTC. Full variable domain (rest looked up from reference TRBV5-1 and TRBJ2-7): KAGVTQTPRYLIKTRGQQVTLSCSPISGHRSVSWYQQTPGQGLQFLFEYFSETQRNKGNFPGRFSGRQFSNSRSEMNVSTLELGDSALYLCASSPGQGRREQYFGPGTRLTVT.

The J gene is TRBJ1-1, the V gene TRBV7-9; D is unresolved. The length of the CDR3 is 14 residues. Between the trimmed V and J ends, which lost 5 bases and 1 base, there was a span of 11 bases. Germline V CDR1 and CDR2: SEHNR, FQNEAQ (reference sequence). In nucleotides, the CDR3 is TGTGCCAGCAGCGTGAGACGGAGGAACACTGAAGCTTTCTTT. It specifies CASSVRRRNTEAFF.

V and J are TRBV6-1 and TRBJ1-6; 9 nucleotides align to TRBD1. Trimming cost V 6 bases and J 8 bases; bases outside gene matches: 2. Germline V gene lookup returns CDR1 MNHNS and CDR2 SASEGT. The CDR3 spans 13 residues. This CDR3 is CASRRTGDSPLHF. The DNA for the CDR3 is TGTGCCAGCAGGAGGACAGGGGATTCACCCCTCCACTTT.

The chain couples TRBV6-6 to TRBJ2-7, with TRBD1 matching over 9 bases. The CDR3 totals 14 residues. Germline assignment: CDR1 MNHNY and CDR2 SVGAGI (reference sequence). V trimming: 5 bases; J trimming: 1 base; junction bases outside the gene matches: 3. The CDR3 nucleotides are TGTGCCAGCAGTACCGGGACAGGGTCCTACGAGCAGTACTTC. Protein: CASSTGTGSYEQYF.

J is TRBJ1-1 and V is TRBV5-6; TRBD1 is a possible D gene (5 bases). The CDR3 extends over 13 amino acids. Trimming cost V 0 bases and J 7 bases, with 10 bases left between them. Looked up from germline, CDR1 is SGHDT and CDR2 is YYEEEE. CDR3 region: CASSLAYRIEAFF. The DNA of the CDR3 is TGTGCCAGCAGCTTGGCCTACAGGATTGAAGCTTTCTTT.

The chain employs TRBV6-5 and TRBJ2-4; perhaps TRBD1 as D (6 bases). CDR1 and CDR2 from the germline V gene are MNHEY and SVGAGI. Trimming removed 6 bases from V and 10 bases from J, with 19 bases in between. CDR3 length equals 14 residues. This chain's CDR3 is CASSRTARTYIQYF. CDR3 DNA sequence: TGTGCCAGCAGCCGGACAGCCCGGACCTATATTCAGTACTTC.

This sequence joins TRBV5-1 and TRBJ2-7; 9 bases match TRBD1. Germline V lookup: CDR1 SGHRS, CDR2 YFSETQ. Trimming cost V 4 bases and J 0 bases; bases outside gene matches: 11. The length of the CDR3 is 17 residues. The CDR3 region has the DNA TGCGCCAGCAGCACCGTAACAGGGGGCAGGAGCTCCTACGAGCAGTACTTC. Translated, it gives CASSTVTGGRSSYEQYF.

The gene calls are TRBV4-1 and TRBJ2-5, with 11 bases lining up with TRBD2. With V trimmed by 4 bases and J by 5 bases, 3 bases remained unmatched. CDR1 MGHRA and CDR2 YSYEKL come from the germline V gene. The CDR3 is 14 residues long. The CDR3 DNA reads TGCGCCAGCAGCCTACTAGCGGGAGTTGAGACCCAGTACTTC. This translates into CASSLLAGVETQYF.

The CDR3 coding sequence is TGTGCCAGCAGTTTGAGGGTTAGGGGGGAGACCCAGTACTTC. The encoded protein is CASSLRVRGETQYF. The chain combines TRBV27 with TRBJ2-5; D possibly corresponds to TRBD1 (6 bases). Per the germline V gene, CDR1 is MNHEY and CDR2 is SMNVEV (reference sequence). The CDR3 has 14 amino acids. V was shortened by 3 bases and J by 5 bases, with 13 bases between the two germline ends.

The gene calls are TRBV4-2 and TRBJ2-2; TRBD2 matches 7 bases. The ends lost 3 bases at V and 1 base at J; junction bases unmatched: 2. Per the germline V gene, CDR1 is LGHNA and CDR2 is YNFKEQ. The CDR3 sequence is 15 residues long. The CDR3 reads CASSHPGGNTGELFF. CDR3 DNA sequence: TGTGCCAGCAGCCATCCGGGGGGGAACACCGGGGAGCTGTTTTTT.

This chain joins TRBV5-4 and TRBJ2-3; 14 nucleotides match TRBD2. The germline CDR1 and CDR2 sequences are SGHNT and YYREEE (reference sequence). CDR3 size: 16 residues. J gave up 2 bases and V 4 bases, and 3 bases lay outside the gene matches. CDR3 nucleotide sequence: TGTGCCAGCAGCCGACTAGCGGGGGGGGCCACAGATACGCAGTATTTT. Its translation is CASSRLAGGATDTQYF.

The rearrangement joins TRBV9 to TRBJ2-2; D perhaps matches TRBD1 (6 bases). Germline CDR1 and CDR2: SGDLS and YYNGEE. Trimming took off 1 base at V and 5 bases at J, with 15 bases between the two ends. The CDR3 is 16 residues long. CDR3 loop: CASSVTGTRITGELFF. In nucleotides, the CDR3 is TGTGCCAGCAGCGTAACCGGGACACGTATTACCGGGGAGCTGTTTTTT.

The CDR3 sequence is CASSEGRLAAGEQFF. The CDR3 region has the DNA TGTGCCAGCAGTGAAGGGCGGCTAGCGGCAGGTGAGCAGTTCTTC. J is TRBJ2-1 and V is TRBV2; 7 nucleotides align to TRBD2. The germline V gene has CDR1 SNHLY and CDR2 FYNNEI. Trimming at V came to 1 base and at J to 9 bases, leaving 9 bases not matched to a gene. This CDR3 is built from 15 residues.

This sequence joins TRBV23-1 and TRBJ2-3, with D possibly TRBD1 on 7 matching bases. TRBV23-1 is designated an ORF whose function remains uncertain. The CDR3 spans 17 residues. Trimming removed 0 bases at V and 7 bases at J, with 20 bases between. CDR3 DNA: TGCGCCAGCAGTCAATCAGGGGGGACAGCCATCTCCCATACGCAGTATTTT. As protein: CASSQSGGTAISHTQYF.

The J gene is TRBJ2-7, the V gene TRBV7-2; TRBD1 agrees at 7 bases. CDR3 length equals 15 residues. Germline loops: CDR1 SGHTA, CDR2 FQGNSA. The V gene end was trimmed by 4 bases and the J gene end by 0 bases; junction bases not matched to a gene: 6. The DNA of the CDR3 is TGTGCCAGCAGCTCCTCCGGGACAGTCTCCTACGAGCAGTACTTC. It yields the protein CASSSSGTVSYEQYF.

The rearrangement joins TRBV9 to TRBJ2-2; 7 bases agree with TRBD2. The CDR3 totals 16 residues. J lost 3 bases, V lost 0 bases, and 5 bases had no gene match. Per germline, CDR1 SGDLS and CDR2 YYNGEE. CDR3 DNA sequence: TGTGCCAGCAGCGTAGAAAGCGGGGTTTACACCGGGGAGCTGTTTTTT. Its protein is CASSVESGVYTGELFF.

The V and J genes are TRBV6-1 and TRBJ1-1; D gene uncertain. Per germline, CDR1 MNHNS and CDR2 SASEGT. V was trimmed by 3 bases and J by 11 bases, leaving 16 bases between them. The CDR3 loop spans 13 amino acids. CDR3 in DNA: TGTGCCAGCAGTGAGTCGTCCCATTTGAGGGCTTTCTTT. This translates into CASSESSHLRAFF.

The chain is built from TRBV7-2 and TRBJ1-2, with a weak D call TRBD1 (5 bases). V shed 0 bases and J shed 2 bases, with 7 bases lying between them. CDR3 length: 14 residues. The V gene's germline CDR1 is SGHTA and CDR2 FQGNSA. The CDR3 loop is CASSLAQGNYGYTF. The CDR3 DNA is TGTGCCAGCAGCTTAGCGCAGGGAAACTATGGCTACACCTTC.

The chain carries TRBV11-3 and TRBJ2-1, with D tentatively TRBD2 (6 bases). Trimming shortened V by 4 bases and J by 4 bases, and 20 bases separated the two germline ends. From germline, CDR1 is SGHNT and CDR2 YENEEA. This CDR3 is 17 amino acids long. CDR3 amino acids: CASSSTRFGRWYNEQFF. Written as DNA, the CDR3 is TGTGCCAGCAGCTCGACGAGATTCGGGAGATGGTACAATGAGCAGTTCTTC.